This TCR beta chain was obtained from a study of blood T cells in healthy people across ages. This clonotype was recorded a few times. A second PCR, run for roughly 7 to 12 cycles, used a sample-barcoded 5' primer plus a J-beta primer mix. With 12 random nucleotides, a template-switch adaptor tagged each individual cDNA molecule. TCRdb re-derived calls from the 5' RACE reads in MiXCR, one entry per CDR3 protein. The table lists 450,000 to 600,000 distinct CDR3 sequences, around 27% of them singletons. Trimming took off 1 base at V and 6 bases at J, with 7 bases between the two ends. CDR3 size: 11 residues. Germline loops: CDR1 SQVTM, CDR2 ANQGSEA. In addition, the sample was reused for a study of T cells of mothers and their children. This second report adds: Every mother supplied over 8.5 million TCR beta CDR3 reads and every child some 2.7 million.

The receptor was derived from a boy younger than 10 in good health. The sample was blood. The V gene is TRBV29-1, the J gene TRBJ2-7, with D hard to call. The CDR3 is CSVEVAFEQYF. The CDR3, as DNA: TGCAGCGTTGAAGTGGCGTTCGAGCAGTACTTC.